The rows below give T cell receptor beta chains drawn from one sample of a study of CD8 T cells in Susac syndrome. TCRdb passed the immunoSEQ multiplex PCR reads through MiXCR, listing each CDR3 protein once. The data show approximately 190,000 distinct CDR3 sequences, 95% seen once. The source material was CD8+ T cells from PBMCs. These receptors all stem from a human donor with Susac syndrome. Each CDR3 is given with its conserved first and last residue. Each record gives: D gene, V gene, J gene, clone size, CDR3 protein, CDR3 DNA. A D gene is named only where the DNA matches it firmly. The size of a clone is reported for some rows only, either as once, few or many, or as a class for expanded clones.

d_gene: NA
v_gene: TRBV27
j_gene: TRBJ1-1
abundance: NA
CDR3aa: CASSLPSGTEAFF
CDR3nt: TGTGCCAGCAGTTTACCCTCCGGGACTGAAGCTTTCTTT

d_gene: TRBD2
v_gene: TRBV23-1
j_gene: TRBJ2-1
abundance: NA
CDR3aa: CASSQPSGRSYNEQFF
CDR3nt: TGCGCCAGCAGCCAACCTAGCGGGAGGTCCTACAATGAGCAGTTCTTC

d_gene: NA
v_gene: TRBV9
j_gene: TRBJ1-1
abundance: once
CDR3aa: CASSVEGVTEAFF
CDR3nt: TGTGCCAGCAGCGTAGAAGGCGTAACTGAAGCTTTCTTT

d_gene: TRBD1
v_gene: TRBV12-3/TRBV12-4
j_gene: TRBJ1-5
abundance: NA
CDR3aa: CASSSPWDRESNQPQHF
CDR3nt: TGTGCCAGCAGTTCCCCTTGGGACAGGGAAAGCAATCAGCCCCAGCATTTT

d_gene: NA
v_gene: TRBV9
j_gene: TRBJ2-7
abundance: NA
CDR3aa: CASSVGGGGETRYEQYF
CDR3nt: TGTGCCAGCAGCGTAGGGGGAGGGGGGGAAACAAGGTACGAGCAGTACTTC

d_gene: TRBD2
v_gene: TRBV6-5
j_gene: TRBJ2-3
abundance: NA
CDR3aa: CASSSSSGGHRTDTQYF
CDR3nt: TGTGCCAGCAGTTCTAGTAGCGGGGGGCATCGCACAGATACGCAGTATTTT

d_gene: TRBD1
v_gene: TRBV2
j_gene: TRBJ2-7
abundance: NA
CDR3aa: CASSESRQGDEQYF
CDR3nt: TGTGCCAGCAGCGAGAGCAGACAGGGTGACGAGCAGTACTTC

d_gene: NA
v_gene: TRBV6-5
j_gene: TRBJ2-7
abundance: NA
CDR3aa: CASSDRSGEQYF
CDR3nt: TGTGCCAGCAGTGACAGGAGCGGGGAGCAGTACTTC

d_gene: TRBD2
v_gene: TRBV20-1
j_gene: TRBJ2-1
abundance: NA
CDR3aa: CSATGLTIPGSSYNEQFF
CDR3nt: TGCAGTGCTACGGGACTAACCATTCCAGGGAGCTCCTACAATGAGCAGTTCTTC

d_gene: NA
v_gene: TRBV20-1
j_gene: TRBJ2-7
abundance: NA
CDR3aa: CSAPVGDKQYF
CDR3nt: TGCAGTGCTCCCGTGGGAGACAAGCAGTACTTC

d_gene: NA
v_gene: TRBV7-3
j_gene: TRBJ2-5
abundance: NA
CDR3aa: CASSLGWRTAQETQYF
CDR3nt: TGTGCCAGCAGCTTAGGTTGGCGAACCGCGCAAGAGACCCAGTACTTC

d_gene: NA
v_gene: TRBV29-1
j_gene: TRBJ2-7
abundance: NA
CDR3aa: CSVEVRSYTYEQYF
CDR3nt: TGCAGCGTTGAAGTCCGGTCGTACACATACGAGCAGTACTTC

d_gene: TRBD1
v_gene: TRBV30
j_gene: TRBJ2-1
abundance: NA
CDR3aa: CAWSQDRVNEQFF
CDR3nt: TGTGCCTGGAGCCAGGACAGGGTCAATGAGCAGTTCTTC

d_gene: NA
v_gene: TRBV30
j_gene: TRBJ1-1
abundance: NA
CDR3aa: CGGLDPEAFF
CDR3nt: TGTGGGGGCCTCGACCCTGAAGCTTTCTTT

d_gene: TRBD2
v_gene: TRBV18
j_gene: TRBJ2-1
abundance: NA
CDR3aa: CASSPGTSGSYYNEQFF
CDR3nt: TGTGCCAGCTCACCCGGGACTAGCGGGAGTTATTACAATGAGCAGTTCTTC

d_gene: NA
v_gene: TRBV18
j_gene: TRBJ2-3
abundance: NA
CDR3aa: CASSPPGRVAQYF
CDR3nt: TGTGCCAGCTCACCACCGGGTAGAGTCGCGCAGTATTTT

d_gene: NA
v_gene: TRBV29-1
j_gene: TRBJ2-7
abundance: once
CDR3aa: CSVVQAFSYEQYF
CDR3nt: TGCAGCGTTGTTCAAGCGTTCTCCTACGAGCAGTACTTC

d_gene: NA
v_gene: TRBV20-1
j_gene: TRBJ2-7
abundance: NA
CDR3aa: CSARDFRGGNYEQYF
CDR3nt: TGCAGTGCTAGAGATTTTAGAGGGGGGAACTACGAGCAGTACTTC

d_gene: TRBD1
v_gene: TRBV19
j_gene: TRBJ1-5
abundance: NA
CDR3aa: CASSKTGVGNQPQHF
CDR3nt: TGTGCCAGTAGTAAGACAGGGGTTGGCAATCAGCCCCAGCATTTT

d_gene: NA
v_gene: TRBV12-3/TRBV12-4
j_gene: TRBJ1-2
abundance: NA
CDR3aa: CASSPGRAYGYTF
CDR3nt: TGTGCCAGCAGTCCAGGGAGGGCTTATGGCTACACCTTC

d_gene: NA
v_gene: TRBV15
j_gene: TRBJ1-1
abundance: NA
CDR3aa: CATSPLGQREAFF
CDR3nt: TGTGCCACCAGCCCTCTAGGACAGCGCGAAGCTTTCTTT

d_gene: NA
v_gene: TRBV27
j_gene: TRBJ1-2
abundance: NA
CDR3aa: CASSPERAVSTNYGYTF
CDR3nt: TGTGCCAGCAGTCCCGAACGGGCTGTTTCAACTAACTATGGCTACACCTTC

d_gene: TRBD2
v_gene: TRBV28
j_gene: TRBJ2-5
abundance: NA
CDR3aa: CASSSQAGEGETQYF
CDR3nt: TGTGCCAGCAGTTCCCAAGCGGGAGAGGGAGAGACCCAGTACTTC

d_gene: NA
v_gene: TRBV3-1
j_gene: TRBJ2-1
abundance: NA
CDR3aa: CASSQDGLNNEQFF
CDR3nt: TGTGCCAGCAGCCAGGACGGATTAAACAATGAGCAGTTCTTC

d_gene: NA
v_gene: TRBV7-2
j_gene: TRBJ2-1
abundance: NA
CDR3aa: CASRGGLNNEQFF
CDR3nt: TGTGCCAGCAGGGGGGGATTGAACAATGAGCAGTTCTTC

d_gene: TRBD2
v_gene: TRBV7-9
j_gene: TRBJ2-1
abundance: NA
CDR3aa: CASSPTSGERVDNEQFF
CDR3nt: TGTGCCAGCAGCCCAACTAGCGGGGAACGTGTAGACAATGAGCAGTTCTTC

d_gene: NA
v_gene: TRBV27
j_gene: TRBJ1-5
abundance: NA
CDR3aa: CASSFGLDQPQHF
CDR3nt: TGTGCCAGCAGTTTCGGGTTGGATCAGCCCCAGCATTTT

d_gene: NA
v_gene: TRBV7-9
j_gene: TRBJ1-1
abundance: NA
CDR3aa: CASTTEGAFF
CDR3nt: TGTGCCAGCACTACGGAAGGCGCTTTCTTT

d_gene: NA
v_gene: TRBV15
j_gene: TRBJ2-7
abundance: NA
CDR3aa: CATSSSYDGAYEQYF
CDR3nt: TGTGCCACCAGCAGTTCCTATGACGGGGCCTACGAGCAGTACTTC

d_gene: NA
v_gene: TRBV7-8
j_gene: TRBJ2-6
abundance: NA
CDR3aa: CASSLARGGANVLTF
CDR3nt: TGTGCCAGCAGCTTAGCTCGTGGTGGGGCCAACGTCCTGACTTTC

d_gene: NA
v_gene: TRBV20-1
j_gene: TRBJ2-1
abundance: NA
CDR3aa: CSARHTKGVTSYNEQFF
CDR3nt: TGCAGTGCTAGGCATACGAAAGGAGTTACGTCCTACAATGAGCAGTTCTTC

d_gene: TRBD1
v_gene: TRBV25-1
j_gene: TRBJ1-1
abundance: NA
CDR3aa: CASSRTGRAEAFF
CDR3nt: TGTGCCAGCAGTCGGACAGGGAGGGCTGAAGCTTTCTTT

d_gene: TRBD1
v_gene: TRBV13
j_gene: TRBJ1-6
abundance: NA
CDR3aa: CASSPGQFYNSPLHF
CDR3nt: TGTGCCAGCAGCCCGGGACAGTTCTATAATTCACCCCTCCACTTT

d_gene: NA
v_gene: TRBV9
j_gene: TRBJ2-3
abundance: NA
CDR3aa: CASSVTGVGTDTQYF
CDR3nt: TGTGCCAGCAGCGTAACAGGCGTAGGCACAGATACGCAGTATTTT

d_gene: TRBD1
v_gene: TRBV20-1
j_gene: TRBJ2-1
abundance: NA
CDR3aa: CSAAGTGGSRDYNEQFF
CDR3nt: TGCAGTGCTGCCGGGACAGGGGGTTCGCGGGACTACAATGAGCAGTTCTTC

d_gene: NA
v_gene: TRBV2
j_gene: TRBJ1-5
abundance: NA
CDR3aa: CASSTARGYQPQHF
CDR3nt: TGTGCCAGCAGCACCGCCCGGGGTTATCAGCCCCAGCATTTT

d_gene: TRBD1
v_gene: TRBV24-1
j_gene: TRBJ2-7
abundance: NA
CDR3aa: CATSDSGTGTYEQYF
CDR3nt: TGTGCCACCAGTGATTCCGGGACAGGGACCTACGAGCAGTACTTC

d_gene: NA
v_gene: TRBV11-2
j_gene: TRBJ2-1
abundance: few
CDR3aa: CASSLDEQFF
CDR3nt: TGTGCCAGCAGCTTAGATGAGCAGTTCTTC

d_gene: NA
v_gene: TRBV29-1
j_gene: TRBJ2-1
abundance: NA
CDR3aa: CSVEEADEQFF
CDR3nt: TGCAGCGTTGAAGAAGCCGATGAGCAGTTCTTC

d_gene: TRBD2
v_gene: TRBV28
j_gene: TRBJ2-5
abundance: NA
CDR3aa: CASSYRLARETQYF
CDR3nt: TGTGCCAGCAGTTATCGACTAGCGCGGGAGACCCAGTACTTC

d_gene: NA
v_gene: TRBV9
j_gene: TRBJ2-5
abundance: NA
CDR3aa: CASSVGAEETQYF
CDR3nt: TGTGCCAGCAGCGTAGGGGCGGAGGAGACCCAGTACTTC

d_gene: NA
v_gene: TRBV6-1
j_gene: TRBJ2-1
abundance: NA
CDR3aa: CASSDRGNEQFF
CDR3nt: TGTGCCAGCAGTGACAGGGGCAATGAGCAGTTCTTC

d_gene: NA
v_gene: TRBV20-1
j_gene: TRBJ2-7
abundance: NA
CDR3aa: CSSYRAQGGYEQYF
CDR3nt: TGCAGTTCCTACAGGGCCCAAGGAGGTTACGAGCAGTACTTC

d_gene: NA
v_gene: TRBV7-9
j_gene: TRBJ2-2
abundance: NA
CDR3aa: CASSQTLGIAGELFF
CDR3nt: TGTGCCAGCAGCCAGACATTGGGGATCGCCGGGGAGCTGTTTTTT

d_gene: NA
v_gene: TRBV30
j_gene: TRBJ2-3
abundance: NA
CDR3aa: CAWGRGVGTDTQYF
CDR3nt: TGTGCCTGGGGAAGAGGGGTGGGCACAGATACGCAGTATTTT

d_gene: TRBD2
v_gene: TRBV20-1
j_gene: TRBJ2-5
abundance: NA
CDR3aa: CSARTSGGYQETQYF
CDR3nt: TGCAGTGCCCGGACTAGCGGGGGGTACCAAGAGACCCAGTACTTC